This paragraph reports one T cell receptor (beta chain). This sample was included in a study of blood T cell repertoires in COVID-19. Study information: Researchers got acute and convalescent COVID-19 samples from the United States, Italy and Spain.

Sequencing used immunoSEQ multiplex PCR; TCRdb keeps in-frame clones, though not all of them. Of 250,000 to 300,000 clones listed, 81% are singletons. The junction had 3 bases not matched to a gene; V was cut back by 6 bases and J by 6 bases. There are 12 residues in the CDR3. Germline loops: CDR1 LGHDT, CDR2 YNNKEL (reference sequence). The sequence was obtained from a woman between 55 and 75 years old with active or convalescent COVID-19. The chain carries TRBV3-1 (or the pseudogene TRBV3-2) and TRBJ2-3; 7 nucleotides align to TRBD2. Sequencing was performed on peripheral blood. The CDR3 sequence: CASRLGGDTQYF. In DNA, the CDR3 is TGTGCCAGCAGGCTGGGGGGGGATACGCAGTATTTT.